A single sample is the source of the 15 T cell receptor beta chains below, sequenced in a study of shared T cell receptors in the human thymus (dated by TCRdb to 2020 to 2022). Receptor amplification or capture employed the immunoSEQ multiplex PCR assay. The table comes from immuneACCESS by way of TCRdb, which keeps in-frame sequences with V and J called. Part of the clones is missing from these tables; in studies checked, under half for an unresolved V gene and the rest for unknown reasons. The sample table holds over 65,000 clones, of which 90% to 95% were seen once. Around 0.03% of the sample belongs to the ten largest clones. Material for sequencing was thymocytes. Receptors were obtained from a human donor.

This chain connects TRBV19 to TRBJ2-1; 10 bases align to TRBD2. The CDR3 loop spans 17 amino acids. Trimming took 1 base from V and 7 from J; bases not matched to a gene: 10. Germline CDR1 is LNHDA and CDR2 is SQIVND (reference sequence). The CDR3 bases are TGTGCCAGTAGTATAGGAGAAGCGGGGGGGCCGCGAAATGAGCAGTTCTTC. Its translation is CASSIGEAGGPRNEQFF.

The rearrangement joins TRBV19 to TRBJ2-6, with 12 positions matching TRBD2. V gave up 6 bases and J gave up 0 bases; unmatched junction bases: 3. Germline V gene sequence: CDR1 LNHDA, CDR2 SQIVND (reference sequence). The CDR3 spans 17 residues. The CDR3 spells CASRTSGGLSGANVLTF. CDR3 coding DNA: TGTGCCAGTAGGACTAGCGGGGGCCTCTCTGGGGCCAACGTCCTGACTTTC.

The chain joins TRBV19 to TRBJ1-1, with 9 bases matching TRBD1. Unmatched junction bases numbered 13, after V lost 8 bases and J lost 0 bases. CDR1 is LNHDA and CDR2 is SQIVND in the germline V gene (reference sequence). CDR3 length: 17 amino acids. The CDR3 protein is CASSGGPHRGLNTEAFF. In DNA, the CDR3 is TGTGCCAGTTCCGGGGGGCCACACAGGGGGCTGAACACTGAAGCTTTCTTT.

Only one count was recorded for this clone. The V gene is TRBV6-6, the J gene TRBJ2-7; 8 nucleotides match TRBD2. The CDR3 extends over 15 amino acids. V lost 4 bases to trimming and J lost 0 bases; unmatched junction nucleotides: 5. Looked up from germline, CDR1 is MNHNY and CDR2 is SVGAGI (reference sequence). The CDR3 is CASSSGGGTSYEQYF. The CDR3 bases are TGTGCCAGCAGTTCTGGCGGGGGGACCTCCTACGAGCAGTACTTC.

This chain joins TRBV4-3 and TRBJ1-6, with D tentatively TRBD1 (6 bases). Trimming stripped 1 base from V and 4 bases from J, with 23 bases between. CDR3 length equals 20 residues. Germline CDR1 is LGHNA and CDR2 is YSLEER. For the CDR3, the DNA is TGCGCCAGCAGCCAAGGGTGGAGCACAGGGTCCTTCATTTATAATTCACCCCTCCACTTT. Protein sequence: CASSQGWSTGSFIYNSPLHF.

The chain recombines TRBV5-1 with TRBJ1-4, with TRBD1 matching 8 bases. Germline assignment: CDR1 SGHRS and CDR2 YFSETQ. The CDR3 consists of 18 residues. Trimming took 0 bases from V and 4 from J; bases not matched to a gene: 11. The DNA for the CDR3 is TGCGCCAGCAGCTTGGAGGACAGGGTCAATTCCCATAATGAAAAACTGTTTTTT. It yields the protein CASSLEDRVNSHNEKLFF.

J is TRBJ2-1 and V is TRBV4-3, with a tentative D call TRBD2 (5 bases). Trimming left V 3 bases short and J 6 bases short, with 15 bases between. Germline-derived CDR1 and CDR2 are LGHNA and YSLEER. CDR3 size: 15 residues. CDR3 sequence: CASSHRSGTLNEQFF. As DNA, the CDR3 is TGCGCCAGCAGCCACCGGAGCGGAACTCTCAATGAGCAGTTCTTC.

V usage is TRBV6-4 and J usage is TRBJ1-6; perhaps TRBD1 as D (6 bases). The CDR3 is made up of 15 amino acids. Trimming removed 2 bases at V and 7 bases at J, with 12 bases between. The germline V gene encodes CDR1 MRHNA and CDR2 SNTAGT. This CDR3 reads CASSDTGILNSPLHF. CDR3 nucleotide sequence: TGTGCCAGCAGTGACACAGGGATACTGAATTCACCCCTCCACTTT.

V usage is TRBV27 and J usage is TRBJ2-1; 14 nucleotides line up with TRBD2. The CDR3 covers 19 residues. The J segment lost 9 bases and the V segment lost 7 bases, leaving 20 bases of the junction unmatched. Germline CDR1 is MNHEY and CDR2 is SMNVEV (reference sequence). The CDR3 loop is CASTQPGGLAGGRFSEQFF. The CDR3 DNA reads as TGTGCCAGCACCCAACCGGGAGGACTAGCGGGGGGTAGATTTAGTGAGCAGTTCTTC.

V and J are TRBV6-1 and TRBJ1-1; a weak D match, TRBD1 (5 bases). Between the trimmed V and J ends, which lost 3 bases and 7 bases, there was a span of 18 bases. The CDR3 runs 15 residues. The germline CDR1 and CDR2 sequences are MNHNS and SASEGT. The CDR3 here is CASSDAGHPGCEAFF. CDR3 coding DNA: TGTGCCAGCAGTGATGCCGGACACCCGGGGTGTGAAGCTTTCTTT.

The gene calls are TRBV28 and TRBJ2-4, with D possibly TRBD2 on 6 matching bases. V shed 2 bases and J shed 3 bases, with 17 bases lying between them. Germline V gives CDR1 MDHEN, CDR2 SYDVKM. The CDR3 loop spans 17 amino acids. CDR3 DNA sequence: TGTGCCAGCAGTTTAGGTGTGGGGGAGGAGGTCAAAAACATTCAGTACTTC. Protein: CASSLGVGEEVKNIQYF.

This chain joins TRBV4-1 and TRBJ1-5; the D is unclear. Trimming shortened V by 0 bases and J by 5 bases, and 5 bases separated the two germline ends. Germline V lookup: CDR1 MGHRA, CDR2 YSYEKL. The CDR3 has 13 amino acids. This chain's CDR3 is CASSQDGDQPQHF. The CDR3 bases are TGCGCCAGCAGCCAAGACGGGGATCAGCCCCAGCATTTT.

The chain carries TRBV4-3 and TRBJ2-5; 9 bases map to TRBD2. The CDR3 consists of 17 residues. V lost 2 bases to trimming and J lost 1 base; unmatched junction nucleotides: 8. Germline values: CDR1 LGHNA, CDR2 YSLEER. The CDR3 region has the DNA TGCGCCAGCAGCCAAAGGCTAGCGGGGATAATCCAAGAGACCCAGTACTTC. Its translation is CASSQRLAGIIQETQYF.

This sequence joins TRBV25-1 and TRBJ1-2; no firm D call. This CDR3 is built from 14 residues. V was cut by 2 bases and J by 4 bases, with 11 bases left in between. In germline, CDR1 is MGHDK, CDR2 SYGVNS. In DNA form, the CDR3 reads TGTGCCAGCAGTGAAGTCGGACCAATCTATGGCTACACCTTC. This codes for CASSEVGPIYGYTF.

The chain employs TRBV4-2 and TRBJ1-1; the match to TRBD1 covers 10 bases. CDR3 size: 19 residues. V trimming: 0 bases; J trimming: 0 bases; junction bases outside the gene matches: 10. CDR1 and CDR2 from the germline V gene are LGHNA and YNFKEQ. The DNA of the CDR3 is TGTGCCAGCAGCCAAGATGAGCCCGGGACAGGGGTCATGAACACTGAAGCTTTCTTT. It yields the protein CASSQDEPGTGVMNTEAFF.